The 15 T cell receptor beta chains in this list originate from one sample, sequenced in a study of cytomegalovirus exposure and HLA in healthy donors. 60 Vbeta and 13 Jbeta primers were used in PCR. Produced via immunoSEQ multiplex PCR; TCRdb's table is partial and in-frame only. The sample yields approximately 120,000 clones, around 80% seen once. The sample consisted of PBMCs. The receptors here all came from a man in his thirties or forties in good health and CMV-seropositive.

The V call is TRBV7-2, the J call TRBJ2-2; D is unclear. The germline gives CDR1 SGHTA, CDR2 FQGNSA. There are 12 residues in the CDR3. V shed 4 bases and J shed 3 bases, with 3 bases lying between them. CDR3 in amino acids: CASSSYTGELFF. CDR3 in DNA: TGTGCCAGCAGCTCATACACCGGGGAGCTGTTTTTT.

The J gene is TRBJ2-2, the V gene TRBV7-3; possibly TRBD2 for D (6 bases). CDR1 is SGHTA and CDR2 is FQGTGA in the germline V gene. The V and J ends lost 5 bases and 2 bases respectively, with 15 bases between them. This CDR3 contains 16 residues. CDR3 residues: CASSPHGSKNTGELFF. The CDR3 coding sequence is TGTGCCAGCAGCCCCCACGGGAGTAAAAACACCGGGGAGCTGTTTTTT.

The chain links TRBV6-1 to TRBJ2-1; no clear D. V was trimmed by 0 bases and J by 4 bases, leaving 7 bases between them. The CDR3 has 14 residues. The germline V gene has CDR1 MNHNS and CDR2 SASEGT. The CDR3 loop is CASSEAGPYNEQFF. The CDR3 nucleotides are TGTGCCAGCAGTGAAGCGGGCCCATACAATGAGCAGTTCTTC.

CDR3 residues: CASSDKGQPTGELFF. CDR3 DNA sequence: TGTGCCAGCAGTGACAAGGGACAACCTACCGGGGAGCTGTTTTTT. V usage is TRBV2 and J usage is TRBJ2-2; D possibly corresponds to TRBD1 (6 bases). CDR1 and CDR2 from the germline V gene are SNHLY and FYNNEI. The CDR3 runs 15 residues. Trimming cost V 3 bases and J 5 bases, with 13 bases left between them.

J is TRBJ2-1 and V is TRBV19; tentatively, D is TRBD2 (7 bases). V was clipped by 6 bases and J by 6 bases, with 18 bases between them. This CDR3 spans 15 amino acids. CDR1 is LNHDA, CDR2 SQIVND, per germline (reference sequence). CDR3 amino acids: CASRLGGAGGNEQFF. The CDR3 nucleotides read TGTGCCAGTAGGCTTGGGGGGGCTGGCGGCAATGAGCAGTTCTTC.

The rearrangement joins TRBV7-2 to TRBJ1-5; D is unclear. The V gene lost 1 base and the J gene lost 4 bases, with 8 bases spanning the gap. CDR3 length: 14 amino acids. Per the germline V gene, CDR1 is SGHTA and CDR2 is FQGNSA. Here the CDR3 reads CASSLVAGNQPQHF. CDR3 nucleotide sequence: TGTGCCAGCAGCTTAGTGGCGGGTAATCAGCCCCAGCATTTT.

The V gene is TRBV5-6, the J gene TRBJ2-7; TRBD2 matches at 7 bases. Germline V gene lookup returns CDR1 SGHDT and CDR2 YYEEEE. This CDR3 has 16 residues. V lost 4 bases, J lost 9 bases, and 19 bases stayed unmatched. The CDR3 DNA sequence: TGTGCCAGCAGCGCGCCAGGCAGGGAGGGCCTTCGAGGGCAGTACTTC. Translation gives CASSAPGREGLRGQYF.

The chain recombines TRBV29-1 with TRBJ2-3, with 7 nucleotides matching TRBD2. The V gene end was trimmed by 5 bases and the J gene end by 1 base; junction bases not matched to a gene: 3. CDR1 SQVTM and CDR2 ANQGSEA come from the germline V gene. The CDR3 length is 13 residues. CDR3: CSVTSVRTDTQYF. CDR3 coding DNA: TGCAGCGTTACTAGCGTACGCACAGATACGCAGTATTTT.

This sequence joins TRBV7-2 and TRBJ2-1; tentative D call: TRBD2 (5 bases). CDR1 SGHTA and CDR2 FQGNSA come from the germline V gene. V gave up 1 base and J gave up 1 base, with 8 bases separating them. This CDR3 region has 15 residues. CDR3 protein: CASSLERVSYNEQFF. CDR3 in DNA: TGTGCCAGCAGCTTAGAGAGGGTTTCCTACAATGAGCAGTTCTTC. Complete variable domain (other parts from reference TRBV7-2 and TRBJ2-1): GAGVSQSPSNKVTEKGKDVELRCDPISGHTALYWYRQSLGQGLEFLIYFQGNSAPDKSGLPSDRFSAERTGGSVSTLTIQRTQQEDSAVYLCASSLERVSYNEQFFGPGTRLTVL.

V and J are TRBV5-1 and TRBJ2-5; D perhaps matches TRBD1 (6 bases). V was shortened by 1 base and J by 9 bases, with 19 bases between the two germline ends. Germline CDR1 SGHRS, CDR2 YFSETQ. The CDR3 spans 15 residues. CDR3 sequence reads: CASSLTGDTRAAQYF. The CDR3, as DNA: TGCGCCAGCAGCTTGACTGGGGACACCCGAGCGGCCCAGTACTTC.

This clone was seen only a few times. V is TRBV5-1 and J is TRBJ2-7; 9 positions agree with TRBD2. Germline trimming cut 0 bases from V and 4 bases from J; bases unmatched to any gene: 11. The germline gives CDR1 SGHRS, CDR2 YFSETQ. This CDR3 is 17 amino acids long. In DNA form, the CDR3 reads TGCGCCAGCAGCTTGGAGGCGACTAGCGGTGGAGGGTACGAGCAGTACTTC. Translated: CASSLEATSGGGYEQYF. The variable domain in full, with the rest retrieved from reference TRBV5-1 and TRBJ2-7, is KAGVTQTPRYLIKTRGQQVTLSCSPISGHRSVSWYQQTPGQGLQFLFEYFSETQRNKGNFPGRFSGRQFSNSRSEMNVSTLELGDSALYLCASSLEATSGGGYEQYFGPGTRLTVT.

This clone was found a few times. The V gene is TRBV28, the J gene TRBJ1-3; 7 nucleotides line up with TRBD1. From germline, CDR1 is MDHEN and CDR2 SYDVKM. V lost 6 bases to trimming and J lost 4 bases; unmatched junction nucleotides: 3. The CDR3 length is 13 residues. CDR3 amino acids: CASSWTGGNTIYF. CDR3 nucleotides: TGTGCCAGCAGCTGGACAGGCGGAAACACCATATATTTT.

This chain links TRBV7-9 with TRBJ2-3; 10 bases are shared with TRBD2. Germline CDR1 is SEHNR and CDR2 is FQNEAQ (reference sequence). Trimming at V came to 2 bases and at J to 4 bases, leaving 9 bases not matched to a gene. This CDR3 has 17 amino acids. As DNA, the CDR3 is TGTGCCAGCAGCTTATTTTTAGCGGGAGGAGTGGCAGATACGCAGTATTTT. It is translated as CASSLFLAGGVADTQYF.

The gene calls are TRBV5-1 and TRBJ2-3; 12 nucleotides agree with TRBD1. The germline V gene has CDR1 SGHRS and CDR2 YFSETQ. The CDR3 is made up of 17 amino acids. V was clipped by 7 bases and J by 3 bases; unmatched bases: 12. CDR3 DNA sequence: TGCGCCAGCGTAGCCGGGACAGGGGGCATTTTTACAGATACGCAGTATTTT. Amino acids: CASVAGTGGIFTDTQYF.

The chain carries TRBV5-6 and TRBJ2-3, with a possible D match to TRBD2 (5 bases). Germline CDR1 and CDR2: SGHDT and YYEEEE. This CDR3 region has 13 residues. The V gene lost 3 bases and the J gene lost 1 base, with 6 bases spanning the gap. CDR3 in amino acids: CASSSLGTDTQYF. CDR3 DNA sequence: TGTGCCAGCAGCTCACTAGGCACAGATACGCAGTATTTT.